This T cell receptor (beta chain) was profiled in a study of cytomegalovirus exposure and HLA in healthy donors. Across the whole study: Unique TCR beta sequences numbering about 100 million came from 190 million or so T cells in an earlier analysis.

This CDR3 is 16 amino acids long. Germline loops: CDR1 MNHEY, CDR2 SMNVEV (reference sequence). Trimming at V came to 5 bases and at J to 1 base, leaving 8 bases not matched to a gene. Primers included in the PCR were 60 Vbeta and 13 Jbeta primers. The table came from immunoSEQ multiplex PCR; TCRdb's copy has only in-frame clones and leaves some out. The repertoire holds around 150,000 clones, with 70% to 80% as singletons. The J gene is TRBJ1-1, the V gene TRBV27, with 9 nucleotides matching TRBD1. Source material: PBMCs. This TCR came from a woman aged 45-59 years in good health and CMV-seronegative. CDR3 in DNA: TGTGCCAGCAGTAGACAGGGGGGCCTCCCGAACACTGAAGCTTTCTTT. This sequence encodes CASSRQGGLPNTEAFF.